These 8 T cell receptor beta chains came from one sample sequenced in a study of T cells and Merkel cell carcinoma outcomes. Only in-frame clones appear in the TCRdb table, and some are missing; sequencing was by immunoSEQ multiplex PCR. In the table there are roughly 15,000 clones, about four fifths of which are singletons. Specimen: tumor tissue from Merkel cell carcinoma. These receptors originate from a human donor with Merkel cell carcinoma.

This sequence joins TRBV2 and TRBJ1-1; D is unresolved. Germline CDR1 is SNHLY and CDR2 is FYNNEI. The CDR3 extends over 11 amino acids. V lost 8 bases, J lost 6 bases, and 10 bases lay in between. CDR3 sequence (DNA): TGTGCCAGCTTACGGGTTCCTGAAGCTTTCTTT. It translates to CASLRVPEAFF.

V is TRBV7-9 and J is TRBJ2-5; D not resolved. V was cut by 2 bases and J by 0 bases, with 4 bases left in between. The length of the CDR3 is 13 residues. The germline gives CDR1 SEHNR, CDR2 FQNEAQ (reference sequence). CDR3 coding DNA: TGTGCCAGCAGCTTAAGGAACCAAGAGACCCAGTACTTC. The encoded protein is CASSLRNQETQYF.

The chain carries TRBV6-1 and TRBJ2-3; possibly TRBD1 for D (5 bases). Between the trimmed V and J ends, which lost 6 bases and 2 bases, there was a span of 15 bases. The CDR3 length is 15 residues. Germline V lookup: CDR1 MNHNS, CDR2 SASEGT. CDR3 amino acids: CASSLTERNTDTQYF. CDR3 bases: TGTGCCAGCAGCTTGACAGAAAGAAACACAGATACGCAGTATTTT.

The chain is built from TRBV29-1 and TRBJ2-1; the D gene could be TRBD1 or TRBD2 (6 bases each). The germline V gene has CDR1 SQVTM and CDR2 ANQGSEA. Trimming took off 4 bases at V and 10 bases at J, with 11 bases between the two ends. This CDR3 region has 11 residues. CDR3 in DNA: TGCAGCGTTGCCGGGGGCAGGGAGCAGTTCTTC. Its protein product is CSVAGGREQFF.

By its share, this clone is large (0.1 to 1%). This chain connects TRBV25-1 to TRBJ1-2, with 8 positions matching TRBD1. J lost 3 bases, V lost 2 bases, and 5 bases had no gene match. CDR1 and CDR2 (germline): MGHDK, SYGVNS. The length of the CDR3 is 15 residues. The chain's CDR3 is CASSEDLTGDYGYTF. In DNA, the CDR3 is TGTGCCAGCAGTGAAGATTTGACAGGGGACTATGGCTACACCTTC.

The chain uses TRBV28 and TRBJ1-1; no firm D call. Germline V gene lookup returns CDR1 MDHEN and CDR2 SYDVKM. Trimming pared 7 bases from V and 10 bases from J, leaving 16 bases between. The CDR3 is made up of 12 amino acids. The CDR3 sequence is CASTKGHVGAFF. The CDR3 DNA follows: TGTGCCAGCACCAAGGGTCATGTCGGAGCTTTCTTT.

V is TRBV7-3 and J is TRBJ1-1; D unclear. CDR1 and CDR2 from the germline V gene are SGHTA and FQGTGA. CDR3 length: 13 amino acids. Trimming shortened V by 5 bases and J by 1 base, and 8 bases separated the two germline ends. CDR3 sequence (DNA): TGTGCCAGCAGCCCTCAGGAGAACACTGAAGCTTTCTTT. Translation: CASSPQENTEAFF.

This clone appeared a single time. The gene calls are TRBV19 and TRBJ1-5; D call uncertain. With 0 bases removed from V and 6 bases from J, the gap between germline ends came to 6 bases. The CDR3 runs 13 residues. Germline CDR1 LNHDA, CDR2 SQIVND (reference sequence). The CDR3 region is CASSIDLTQPQHF. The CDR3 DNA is TGTGCCAGTAGTATAGATCTCACTCAGCCCCAGCATTTT.